The clone carrying this T cell receptor (beta chain) was seen repeatedly, ten times or more. Its antigen is unknown. An oligonucleotide containing a UMI was ligated to the 3' end of TCR cDNA. Adult healthy volunteers gave 2.5 ml peripheral blood for whole-blood RNA. The CDR3 spans 14 residues. V was shortened by 0 bases and J by 8 bases, with 14 bases between the two germline ends. Per germline, CDR1 DFQATT and CDR2 SNEGSKA (reference sequence). The source of the sample is a study of naive and memory T cell subsets. Findings of the study overall: TCR transcript changes with activation or differentiation may affect this RNA method.

The SP2 primer and nested alpha and beta constant region primers amplified ligated cDNA in four rounds. For blood and skin samples, reverse transcription used TCR alpha and beta constant primers. TCRdb used MiXCR to reprocess the 5' RACE reads, holding one entry per CDR3 protein. Of tens of thousands of distinct CDR3 sequences listed, 6.5% to 9% are singletons. This chain links TRBV20-1 with TRBJ2-1; possibly TRBD2 for D (6 bases). The clonotype originates from a female donor in good health. CDR3 amino acids: CSARDGGRLDEQFF. CDR3 in DNA: TGCAGTGCTAGAGATGGAGGGAGGTTGGATGAGCAGTTCTTC.